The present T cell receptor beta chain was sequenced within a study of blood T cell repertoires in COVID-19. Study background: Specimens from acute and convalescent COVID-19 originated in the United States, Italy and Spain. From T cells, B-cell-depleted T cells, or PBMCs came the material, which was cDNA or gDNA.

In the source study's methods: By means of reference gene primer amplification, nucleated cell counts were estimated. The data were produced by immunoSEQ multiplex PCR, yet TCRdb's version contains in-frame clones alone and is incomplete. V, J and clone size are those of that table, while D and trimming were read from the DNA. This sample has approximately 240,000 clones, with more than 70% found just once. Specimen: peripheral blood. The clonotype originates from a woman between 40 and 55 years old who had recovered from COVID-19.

DNA for the CDR3: TGTGCCAGCAGCTTAGCGGAGGGGGCAGAGACCCAGTACTTC. It codes for CASSLAEGAETQYF. The V gene is TRBV7-2, the J gene TRBJ2-5; maybe TRBD1 (7 bases). V lost 0 bases to trimming and J lost 4 bases, with 9 bases between them. CDR3 size: 14 residues. Germline CDR1 and CDR2: SGHTA and FQGNSA.